This T cell receptor beta chain was obtained from a study of blood T cell repertoires in COVID-19. Study background: Italy, Spain and the United States were the sources of the convalescent and acute COVID-19 samples. T cells, B-cell-depleted T cells, or PBMCs provided the cDNA or gDNA that served as material.

CDR1 MNHEY and CDR2 SVGAGI come from the germline V gene. V lost 3 bases, J lost 8 bases, and 13 bases lay in between. CDR3 size: 13 residues. Authors' data handling: From reference gene primer amplification, estimates of nucleated cell counts were derived. Assay used: immunoSEQ multiplex PCR; TCRdb lists only in-frame clones, some missing. V and J calls and clone size follow that table, whereas D and trimming were derived from the DNA. The sample lists approximately 110,000 clones, roughly 86% occurring once. This sequence joins TRBV6-5 and TRBJ1-1, with D perhaps TRBD1 (6 bases). Material: peripheral blood. The source of this sequence is a human donor in a cohort sampled during active COVID-19. The CDR3 DNA is TGTGCCAGCAGTTATAAGGACAGCTCCGAAGCTTTCTTT. This sequence encodes CASSYKDSSEAFF.